A single TCR beta chain is shown here with its context. Autologous stem cell transplantation was followed by relapse in every patient, and brentuximab vedotin exposure varied. Profiled with immunoSEQ multiplex PCR; TCRdb holds only in-frame clones, not every one. The table records around 65,000 clones, around 89% of them present only once. V was shortened by 7 bases and J by 4 bases, with 22 bases between the two germline ends. Germline-derived CDR1 and CDR2 are MNHNY and SVGAGI (reference sequence). CDR3 length: 16 amino acids. This entry is derived from a study of PD-1 blockade in classical Hodgkin lymphoma.

J is TRBJ1-1 and V is TRBV6-6, with D tentatively TRBD1 (5 bases). This receptor was taken from a human donor with classical Hodgkin lymphoma. The sample was peripheral blood mononuclear cells (PBMCs), taken at baseline. The CDR3 sequence: CASIRRMGPWGTEAFF. The DNA of the CDR3 is TGTGCCAGCATACGAAGGATGGGGCCTTGGGGCACTGAAGCTTTCTTT.